The clone carrying this T cell receptor (beta chain) turned up a few times. The CDR3 has 15 amino acids. Trimming left V 5 bases short and J 3 bases short, with 14 bases between. Germline CDR1 is MNHNY and CDR2 is SVGAGI (reference sequence). The sample comes from a study of cytomegalovirus exposure and HLA in healthy donors. The PCR was carried out with 60 Vbeta primers and 13 Jbeta primers. Profiling relied on immunoSEQ multiplex PCR, and the TCRdb table lists in-frame clones only, not all of them. The table has fewer than 150,000 clones, 73% seen once. Sequencing was done on a sample of PBMCs. The rearrangement links TRBV6-6 to TRBJ1-5; maybe TRBD1 (5 bases). This TCR derives from a human donor in good health. The DNA of the CDR3 is TGTGCCAGCAGTGATTCCGGGGGTTACAATCAGCCCCAGCATTTT. Its protein is CASSDSGGYNQPQHF.